This is a list of T cell receptor beta chains from one sample in a study of blood T cells in healthy people across ages. TCRdb re-analysed the 5' RACE reads in MiXCR, keeping a single row per CDR3 protein. The sample holds fewer than 800,000 distinct CDR3 sequences; roughly 25% are singletons and the top ten take more than 8.5%. The data also belong to a second study, concerning T cells of mothers and their children.

Sequenced input: blood. Every receptor here comes from a boy aged 5-17 years in good health. The conserved cysteine and the conserved F or W are not part of the CDR3 here. A clone size is listed for some rows: how often the clone was seen (once, few, many), or a class if it is expanded.

j_call: TRBJ1-1; clone_size: .; v_call: TRBV12-3/TRBV12-4; cdr3_aa: ASSRGPGTEAF
j_call: TRBJ2-3; clone_size: few; v_call: TRBV12-3/TRBV12-4; cdr3_aa: ASSSPGRGGGYTQY
j_call: TRBJ1-5; clone_size: .; v_call: TRBV12-3/TRBV12-4; cdr3_aa: ASSLGSGQGDQPQH
j_call: TRBJ1-1; clone_size: few; v_call: TRBV5-5; cdr3_aa: ASSPGTGGLAF
j_call: .; clone_size: .; v_call: TRBV20-1; cdr3_aa: SASLLTSGRASSYEQY
j_call: TRBJ1-1; clone_size: few; v_call: TRBV20-1; cdr3_aa: SATRETEAF
j_call: TRBJ2-3; clone_size: few; v_call: TRBV7-9; cdr3_aa: ASSPSGGANTQY
j_call: .; clone_size: few; v_call: TRBV10-2; cdr3_aa: ASSEFKRGDNEQF
j_call: TRBJ2-5; clone_size: many; v_call: TRBV7-2; cdr3_aa: ASSLVSGTQY
j_call: TRBJ2-3; clone_size: .; v_call: TRBV7-3; cdr3_aa: ASSPYRGRPDTQY
j_call: TRBJ2-5; clone_size: few; v_call: TRBV29-1; cdr3_aa: SVERVLEETQY
j_call: TRBJ2-3; clone_size: few; v_call: TRBV20-1; cdr3_aa: SALGPSGEALDTQY
j_call: TRBJ2-1; clone_size: .; v_call: TRBV5-1; cdr3_aa: ASSKGPGPYNEQF
j_call: TRBJ1-1; clone_size: few; v_call: TRBV6-2/TRBV6-3; cdr3_aa: ASSYDTALNTEAF
j_call: TRBJ2-1; clone_size: .; v_call: TRBV11-2; cdr3_aa: ASSLEGLAGDRYNEQF
j_call: .; clone_size: .; v_call: TRBV11-2; cdr3_aa: ASGFAGGGKETQY
j_call: TRBJ2-7; clone_size: few; v_call: TRBV29-1; cdr3_aa: SVVGREGYEQY
j_call: .; clone_size: .; v_call: TRBV12-3/TRBV12-4; cdr3_aa: ASTVTGKASYEQY
j_call: .; clone_size: few; v_call: TRBV29-1; cdr3_aa: SVVLVSNAYEQY
j_call: TRBJ2-3; clone_size: .; v_call: TRBV28; cdr3_aa: ASSFQGKGHTQY
j_call: TRBJ1-5; clone_size: .; v_call: TRBV9; cdr3_aa: ASSATLDNQPQH
j_call: .; clone_size: .; v_call: TRBV10-3; cdr3_aa: AISEMASGGRNEQF
j_call: TRBJ2-7; clone_size: .; v_call: TRBV4-1; cdr3_aa: ASSQDLAYPSYEQY